These T cell receptor beta chains were read from a single sample in a study of CD8 T cells in Susac syndrome. TCRdb processed the immunoSEQ multiplex PCR reads anew with MiXCR; each CDR3 protein has one entry. The data show some 300,000 distinct CDR3 sequences, around 89% seen once. What was sequenced was CD8+ T cells from PBMCs. The receptors stem from a human donor with multiple sclerosis. Each CDR3 is given with its conserved first and last residue. The D gene is left open where the match is weak. Clone size, where shown, is once, few, many, or a class for clones that have expanded.

V	J	length	D	size	DNA	CDR3
TRBV6-1	TRBJ2-7	12	TRBD1	-	TGTGCCAGCAGTGAGACAGGGTACGAGCAGTACTTC	CASSETGYEQYF
TRBV4-3	TRBJ2-1	15	-	-	TGCGCCAGCAGCCAAGGTGGTAGTACGATAAATGAGCAGTTCTTC	CASSQGGSTINEQFF
TRBV6-6	TRBJ1-1	15	TRBD1	-	TGTGCCAGCAGTTACTATTCGGGCAGGGGGACTGAAGCTTTCTTT	CASSYYSGRGTEAFF
TRBV14	TRBJ2-3	16	TRBD2	-	TGTGCCAGCAGCCCTCAAGCGGGAGGATACACAGATACGCAGTATTTT	CASSPQAGGYTDTQYF
TRBV4-2	TRBJ1-1	14	-	-	TGTGCCAGCAGCCAAGGGCCATCCCCGACTGAAGCTTTCTTT	CASSQGPSPTEAFF
TRBV12-3/TRBV12-4	TRBJ1-2	16	TRBD1	-	TGTGCCAGCAGTTCCCGGGACAGTTATGCTAACTATGGCTACACCTTC	CASSSRDSYANYGYTF
TRBV20-1	TRBJ1-1	15	-	-	TGCAGTGCCAGTGACAGAGAGACCATGAACACTGAAGCTTTCTTT	CSASDRETMNTEAFF
TRBV6-5	TRBJ1-1	12	-	-	TGTGCCAGCAGTTACGGGGGGTTTGAAGCTTTCTTT	CASSYGGFEAFF
TRBV7-9	TRBJ1-2	13	-	-	TGTGCCAGCAGCTTATTCTCGTCAGACGCAGGTCGCTTC	CASSLFSSDAGRF
TRBV28	TRBJ2-2	15	-	-	TGTGCCAGCAGTCCCCACAGGGAAAACACCGGGGAGCTGTTTTTT	CASSPHRENTGELFF
TRBV30	TRBJ2-7	13	TRBD1	once	TGTGCCGGCTACAGGGGGCCTCGGTACGAGCAGTACTTC	CAGYRGPRYEQYF
TRBV28	TRBJ2-3	18	TRBD2	once	TGTGCCAGCAGCCCCCGGGGCGAAGCGGGAATCGACACAGATACGCAGTATTTT	CASSPRGEAGIDTDTQYF
TRBV4-3	TRBJ2-1	15	-	-	TGCGCCAGCAGCCCCACTACCTTGGGGCACAATGAGCAGTTCTTC	CASSPTTLGHNEQFF
TRBV6-2/TRBV6-3	TRBJ1-6	12	-	once	TGTGCCAGCAGTTACTCGTCTTCACCCCTCCACTTT	CASSYSSSPLHF
TRBV30	TRBJ2-7	11	-	few	TGTGCCTGTCAGCTAGCCTACGAGCAGTACTTC	CACQLAYEQYF
TRBV20-1	TRBJ2-1	14	TRBD2	-	TGCAGTGCTAGAGGACTAGCGGGTTACAATGAGCAGTTCTTC	CSARGLAGYNEQFF
TRBV9	TRBJ2-1	16	-	once	TGTGCCAGCAGCTCAGACAGGTCTAGGTATAGCGATGAGCAGTTCTTC	CASSSDRSRYSDEQFF
TRBV4-3	TRBJ2-2	14	-	-	TGCGCCAGCAGCCAAGACGATAGCGCCGGGGAGCTGTTTTTT	CASSQDDSAGELFF
TRBV2	TRBJ2-2	12	-	-	TGTGCCACAGGGAGGGGGCCCGGGGAGCTGTTTTTT	CATGRGPGELFF
TRBV20-1	TRBJ2-3	12	-	-	TGCAGTGCTCGTGGGGACGAAGATACGCAGTATTTT	CSARGDEDTQYF
TRBV27	TRBJ1-2	13	-	-	TGTGCCAGCAGTCATCATCGGGTAGACGGCTACACCTTC	CASSHHRVDGYTF
TRBV9	TRBJ2-1	13	-	-	TGTGCCAGCAGCGACGGAGTAGACAATGAGCAGTTCTTC	CASSDGVDNEQFF
TRBV9	TRBJ2-1	19	-	-	TGTGCCAGCAGCGTAGGTAGGTGGTCCACCGAGGACTACATCAATGAGCAGTTCTTC	CASSVGRWSTEDYINEQFF
TRBV12-3/TRBV12-4	TRBJ1-2	15	-	-	TGTGCCAGCAGTTTAGGGCAGGGCTTTAACTATGGCTACACCTTC	CASSLGQGFNYGYTF
TRBV28	TRBJ2-7	13	TRBD2	-	TGTGCCAGCAGTCCTCTGGCAGGGCGGGAGCGGTACTTC	CASSPLAGRERYF
TRBV6-5	TRBJ2-2	14	-	-	TGTGCCAGCAGTCGAGAGGGGGGCACCGGGGAGCTGTTTTTT	CASSREGGTGELFF
TRBV7-9	TRBJ1-1	16	-	-	TGTGCCAGCAGCTTAACCGTTGGGACACCAAACACTGAAGCTTTCTTT	CASSLTVGTPNTEAFF
TRBV4-2	TRBJ1-1	12	-	-	TGTGCCAGCAGCCGGGGGGACACTGAAGCTTTCTTT	CASSRGDTEAFF
TRBV24-1	TRBJ1-1	13	-	few	TGTGCCACCAGTGTAGGCAGGAACACTGAAGCTTTCTTT	CATSVGRNTEAFF
TRBV27	TRBJ2-2	17	TRBD2	-	TGTGCCAGCAGTTTTCTTCTCCCGGGAGGGAACACCGGGGAGCTGTTTTTT	CASSFLLPGGNTGELFF
TRBV1	TRBJ2-7	17	-	-	TGCACCAGCAGCCACCCCACGGGACAGGCTTTCTCCTACGAGCAGTACTTC	CTSSHPTGQAFSYEQYF
TRBV7-9	TRBJ2-3	14	-	-	TGTGCCAGCAGCGGGACGGAAGGCACAGATACGCAGTATTTT	CASSGTEGTDTQYF
TRBV6-5	TRBJ2-5	14	-	-	TGTGCCAGCAGTGAACTTGGGAGTGAGGAGACCCAGTACTTC	CASSELGSEETQYF
TRBV2	TRBJ2-4	12	-	-	TGTGCCAGCAGTCGAGGGGGAAACATTCAGTACTTC	CASSRGGNIQYF
TRBV5-5	TRBJ1-1	16	-	-	TGTGCCAGCAGCTTGTACCCGGGGGCCATGAACACTGAAGCTTTCTTT	CASSLYPGAMNTEAFF
TRBV20-1	TRBJ2-7	14	-	-	TGCAGTGCTGGAAATACGCCCGGTCCGTACGAGCAGTACTTC	CSAGNTPGPYEQYF
TRBV15	TRBJ2-1	13	TRBD1	-	TGTGCCACCAGCTACAGGGGAAAGAGTGAGCAGTTCTTC	CATSYRGKSEQFF
TRBV29-1	TRBJ1-2	15	TRBD1	once	TGCAGCGTTGAAGTTAGACAGGGTAATAACTATGGCTACACCTTC	CSVEVRQGNNYGYTF
TRBV6-4	TRBJ2-1	17	TRBD2	-	TGTGCCAGCAGTGACTCGATGGTAGCGGGAGGGCCCGGTGAGCAGTTCTTC	CASSDSMVAGGPGEQFF
TRBV21-1	TRBJ2-1	15	-	-	TGTGCCAGCAGCAAACAGCGGGGGGGCATATATGAGCAGTTCTTC	CASSKQRGGIYEQFF
TRBV27	TRBJ2-7	15	-	-	TGTGCCAGCAGTTTCGCCGGCGGGACAGCAAACGAGCAGTACTTC	CASSFAGGTANEQYF
TRBV4-3	TRBJ2-5	17	-	-	TGCGCCAGCAGCCTCCTAAGAGGCGGCGGGACGCAGGAGACCCAGTACTTC	CASSLLRGGGTQETQYF
TRBV7-9	TRBJ2-3	13	-	-	TGTGCCAGCAGCCCTCAGGGTATGGATACGCAGTATTTT	CASSPQGMDTQYF
TRBV16	TRBJ1-5	16	-	-	TGTGCCAGCAGCCAATCATGGGGGGCGGTAAATCAGCCCCAGCATTTT	CASSQSWGAVNQPQHF
TRBV20-1	TRBJ2-7	13	TRBD1	-	TGCAGTGCTTCCGGGACAGGGGGCTTCGAGCAGTACTTC	CSASGTGGFEQYF
TRBV9	TRBJ2-1	15	TRBD2	-	TGTGCCAGCAGCGGCGGACTAGCGGGTTTCAATGAGCAGTTCTTC	CASSGGLAGFNEQFF
TRBV3-1	TRBJ2-7	18	-	once	TGTGCCAGCAGCCAAGTCCCCCCACAGGGGGGGATTCCCTACGAGCAGTACTTC	CASSQVPPQGGIPYEQYF
TRBV6-6	TRBJ1-4	16	-	-	TGTGCCAGCAGTTTTCTAAGGACGCCCCAGAATGAAAAACTGTTTTTT	CASSFLRTPQNEKLFF
TRBV28	TRBJ1-2	17	-	-	TGTGCCAGCAGTCCCACCCCTGCAGGCGCCCGTATGAGTGGCTACACCTTC	CASSPTPAGARMSGYTF
TRBV7-9	TRBJ2-3	15	-	-	TGTGCCAGCAGTCGTACCCAGGGGATCACAGATACGCAGTATTTT	CASSRTQGITDTQYF
TRBV7-9	TRBJ2-5	17	-	-	TGTGCCAGCAGCCCGGACGTTCCGAGAACGATATCGGAGACCCAGTACTTC	CASSPDVPRTISETQYF
TRBV19	TRBJ2-7	19	-	-	TGTGCCAGTAGTATAGATGGCCGGATCCGATCTACTCCTACGGGCGAGCAGTACTTC	CASSIDGRIRSTPTGEQYF
TRBV13	TRBJ2-4	15	TRBD1	-	TGTGCCAGCAGCTTAGGCGGGACAGTCTTAAACATTCAGTACTTC	CASSLGGTVLNIQYF
TRBV9	TRBJ2-1	15	-	-	TGTGCCAGCAGCGTATTCGGAATACAGGGAGATGAGCAGTTCTTC	CASSVFGIQGDEQFF
TRBV19	TRBJ2-7	14	-	-	TGTGCCAGTAGTGTCGTGGGTAACAGCTACGAGCAGTACTTC	CASSVVGNSYEQYF